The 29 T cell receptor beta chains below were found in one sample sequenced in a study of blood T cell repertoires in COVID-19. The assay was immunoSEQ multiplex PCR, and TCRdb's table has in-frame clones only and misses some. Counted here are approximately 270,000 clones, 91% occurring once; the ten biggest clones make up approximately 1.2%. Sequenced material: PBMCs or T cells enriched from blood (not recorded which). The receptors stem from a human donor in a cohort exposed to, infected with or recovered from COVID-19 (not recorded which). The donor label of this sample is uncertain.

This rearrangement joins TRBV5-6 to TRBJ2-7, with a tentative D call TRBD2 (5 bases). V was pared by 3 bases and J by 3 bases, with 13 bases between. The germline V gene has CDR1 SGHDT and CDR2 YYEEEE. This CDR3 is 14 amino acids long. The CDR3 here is CASSSGRGSYEQYF. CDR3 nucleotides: TGTGCCAGCAGCTCTGGGAGAGGGAGCTACGAGCAGTACTTC. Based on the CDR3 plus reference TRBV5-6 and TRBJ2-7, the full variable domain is DAGVTQSPTHLIKTRGQQVTLRCSPKSGHDTVSWYQQALGQGPQFIFQYYEEEERQRGNFPDRFSGHQFPNYSSELNVNALLLGDSALYLCASSSGRGSYEQYFGPGTRLTVT.

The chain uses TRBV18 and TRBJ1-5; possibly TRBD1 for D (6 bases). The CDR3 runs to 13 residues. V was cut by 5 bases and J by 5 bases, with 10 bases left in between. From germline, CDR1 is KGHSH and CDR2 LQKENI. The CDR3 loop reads CASSADSHQPQHF. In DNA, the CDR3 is TGTGCCAGCTCAGCGGACAGCCATCAGCCCCAGCATTTT.

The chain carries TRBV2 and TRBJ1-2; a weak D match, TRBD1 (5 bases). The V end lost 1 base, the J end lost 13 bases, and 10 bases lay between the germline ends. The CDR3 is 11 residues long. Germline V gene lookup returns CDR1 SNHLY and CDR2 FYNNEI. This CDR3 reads CASSEGGVVTF. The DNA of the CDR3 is TGTGCCAGCAGTGAAGGGGGGGTGGTCACCTTC.

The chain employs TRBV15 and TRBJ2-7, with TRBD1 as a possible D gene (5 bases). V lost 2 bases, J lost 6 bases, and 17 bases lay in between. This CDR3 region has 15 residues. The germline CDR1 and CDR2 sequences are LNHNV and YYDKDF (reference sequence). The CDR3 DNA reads TGTGCCACCAGCAGACTGCCTCAGGGAAGGGGCGAGCAGTACTTC. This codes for CATSRLPQGRGEQYF. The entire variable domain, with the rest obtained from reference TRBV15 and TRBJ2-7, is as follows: DAMVIQNPRYQVTQFGKPVTLSCSQTLNHNVMYWYQQKSSQAPKLLFHYYDKDFNNEADTPDNFQSRRPNTSFCFLDIRSPGLGDTAMYLCATSRLPQGRGEQYFGPGTRLTVT.

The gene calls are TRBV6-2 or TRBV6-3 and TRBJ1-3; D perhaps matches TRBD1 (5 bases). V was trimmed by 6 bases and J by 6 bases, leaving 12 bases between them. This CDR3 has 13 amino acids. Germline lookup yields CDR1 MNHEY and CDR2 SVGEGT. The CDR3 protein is CASSAGTENTIYF. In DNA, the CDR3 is TGTGCCAGCAGCGCGGGGACGGAAAACACCATATATTTT.

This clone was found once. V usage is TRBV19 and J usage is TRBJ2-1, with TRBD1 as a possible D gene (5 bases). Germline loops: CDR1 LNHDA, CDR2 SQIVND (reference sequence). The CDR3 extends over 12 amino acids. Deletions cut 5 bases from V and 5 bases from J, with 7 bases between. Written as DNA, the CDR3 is TGTGCCAGTAGTGCCAGGGACAATGAGCAGTTCTTC. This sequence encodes CASSARDNEQFF.

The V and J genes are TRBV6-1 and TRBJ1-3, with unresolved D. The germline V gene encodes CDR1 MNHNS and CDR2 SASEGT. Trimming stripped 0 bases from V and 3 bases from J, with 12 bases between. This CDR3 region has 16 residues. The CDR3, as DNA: TGTGCCAGCAGTGAAGCCTACGACAAATTTGGAAACACCATATATTTT. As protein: CASSEAYDKFGNTIYF.

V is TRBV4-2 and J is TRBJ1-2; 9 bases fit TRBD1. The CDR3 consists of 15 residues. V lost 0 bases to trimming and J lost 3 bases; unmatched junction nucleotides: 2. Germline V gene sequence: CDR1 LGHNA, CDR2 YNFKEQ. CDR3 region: CASSQDRTGDYGYTF. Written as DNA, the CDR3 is TGTGCCAGCAGCCAAGATCGGACAGGGGACTATGGCTACACCTTC.

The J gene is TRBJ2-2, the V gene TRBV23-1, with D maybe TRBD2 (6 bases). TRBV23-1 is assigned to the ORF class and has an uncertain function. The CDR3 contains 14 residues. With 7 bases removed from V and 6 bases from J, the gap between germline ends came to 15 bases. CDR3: CASKRSGWSGELFF. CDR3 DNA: TGCGCCAGCAAACGAAGCGGGTGGTCCGGGGAGCTGTTTTTT.

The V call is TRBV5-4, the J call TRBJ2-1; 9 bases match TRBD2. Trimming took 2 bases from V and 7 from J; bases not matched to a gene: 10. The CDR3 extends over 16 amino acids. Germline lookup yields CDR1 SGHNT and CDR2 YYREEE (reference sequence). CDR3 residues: CASSFGERGVKNEQFF. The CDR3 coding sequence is TGTGCCAGCAGCTTTGGGGAGCGGGGGGTAAAAAATGAGCAGTTCTTC.

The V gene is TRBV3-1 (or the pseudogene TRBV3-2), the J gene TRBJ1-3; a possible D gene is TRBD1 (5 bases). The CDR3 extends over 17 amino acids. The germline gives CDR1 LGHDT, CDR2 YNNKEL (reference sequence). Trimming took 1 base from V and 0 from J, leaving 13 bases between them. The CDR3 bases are TGTGCCAGCAGCCAAGGACAGTTCTTCGACTCTGGAAACACCATATATTTT. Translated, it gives CASSQGQFFDSGNTIYF.

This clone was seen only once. The DNA for the CDR3 is TGCGCCAGCAGCCTGGGACAGGGGGCGAATTCACCCCTCCACTTT. This encodes CASSLGQGANSPLHF. The chain joins TRBV5-1 to TRBJ1-6; 12 nucleotides match TRBD1. After removal of 4 bases from V and 7 bases from J, the junction contained 3 bases not matched to a gene. Germline V lookup: CDR1 SGHRS, CDR2 YFSETQ. CDR3 length: 15 residues.

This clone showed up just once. The CDR3 DNA is TGTGCCAGCAGCTGGAGGGGGCGATCGGAAGAGCAGTACTTC. This gives the protein CASSWRGRSEEQYF. The chain has TRBV5-4 and TRBJ2-7; D is possibly TRBD1 (7 bases). In germline, CDR1 is SGHNT, CDR2 YYREEE (reference sequence). CDR3 length equals 14 residues. V was pared by 3 bases and J by 7 bases, with 17 bases between.

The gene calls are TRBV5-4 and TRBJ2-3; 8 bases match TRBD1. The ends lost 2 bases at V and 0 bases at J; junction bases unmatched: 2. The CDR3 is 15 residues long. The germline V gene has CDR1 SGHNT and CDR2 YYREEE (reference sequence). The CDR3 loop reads CASSLGQGSTDTQYF. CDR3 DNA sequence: TGTGCCAGCAGCTTAGGACAGGGCAGCACAGATACGCAGTATTTT.

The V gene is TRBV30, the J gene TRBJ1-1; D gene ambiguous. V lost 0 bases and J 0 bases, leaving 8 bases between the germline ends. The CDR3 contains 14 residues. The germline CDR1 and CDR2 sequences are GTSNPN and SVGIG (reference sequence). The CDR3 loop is CAWSVRELNTEAFF. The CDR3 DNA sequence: TGTGCCTGGAGTGTACGGGAGTTGAACACTGAAGCTTTCTTT.

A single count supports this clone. In nucleotides, the CDR3 is TGTGCCAGCAGCTCCCCAGGGATAGTAGATTACAATGAGCAGTTCTTC. Encoded protein: CASSSPGIVDYNEQFF. The rearrangement uses TRBV7-9 and TRBJ2-1; maybe TRBD1 (5 bases). This CDR3 is 16 amino acids long. CDR1 SEHNR and CDR2 FQNEAQ come from the germline V gene (reference sequence). V was pared by 4 bases and J by 4 bases, with 17 bases between. Complete variable domain (other parts from reference TRBV7-9 and TRBJ2-1): DTGVSQNPRHKITKRGQNVTFRCDPISEHNRLYWYRQTLGQGPEFLTYFQNEAQLEKSRLLSDRFSAERPKGSFSTLEIQRTEQGDSAMYLCASSSPGIVDYNEQFFGPGTRLTVL.

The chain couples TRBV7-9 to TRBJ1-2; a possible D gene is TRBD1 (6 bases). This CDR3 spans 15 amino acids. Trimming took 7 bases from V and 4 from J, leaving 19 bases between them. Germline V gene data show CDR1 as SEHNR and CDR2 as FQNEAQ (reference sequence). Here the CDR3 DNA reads TGTGCCAGCACCACCGGGGGGGCAGCCATCTATGGCTACACCTTC. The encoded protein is CASTTGGAAIYGYTF.

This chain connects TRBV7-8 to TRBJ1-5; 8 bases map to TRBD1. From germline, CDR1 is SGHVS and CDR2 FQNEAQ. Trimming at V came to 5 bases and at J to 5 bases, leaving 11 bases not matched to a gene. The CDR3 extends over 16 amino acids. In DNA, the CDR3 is TGTGCCAGCAGCCCATTTGGGCAGGGGGCGTATCAGCCCCAGCATTTT. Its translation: CASSPFGQGAYQPQHF. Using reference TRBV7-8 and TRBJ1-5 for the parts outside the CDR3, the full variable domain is GAGVSQSPRYKVAKRGQDVALRCDPISGHVSLFWYQQALGQGPEFLTYFQNEAQLDKSGLPSDRFFAERPEGSVSTLKIQRTQQEDSAVYLCASSPFGQGAYQPQHFGDGTRLSIL.

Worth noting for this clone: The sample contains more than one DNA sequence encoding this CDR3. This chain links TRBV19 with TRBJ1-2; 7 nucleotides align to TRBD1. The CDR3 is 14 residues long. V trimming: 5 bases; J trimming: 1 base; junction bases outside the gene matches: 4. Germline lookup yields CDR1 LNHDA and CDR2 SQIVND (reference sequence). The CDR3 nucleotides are TGTGCCAGTAGTCCCCAGGGGGGTAACTATGGCTACACCTTC. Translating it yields CASSPQGGNYGYTF.

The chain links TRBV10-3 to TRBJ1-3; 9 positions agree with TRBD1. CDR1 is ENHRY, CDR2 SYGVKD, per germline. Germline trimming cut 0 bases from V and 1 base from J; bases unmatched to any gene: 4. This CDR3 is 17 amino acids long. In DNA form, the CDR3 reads TGTGCCATCAGTGAGTCGGGACAGGGAGTATCTGGAAACACCATATATTTT. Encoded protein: CAISESGQGVSGNTIYF.

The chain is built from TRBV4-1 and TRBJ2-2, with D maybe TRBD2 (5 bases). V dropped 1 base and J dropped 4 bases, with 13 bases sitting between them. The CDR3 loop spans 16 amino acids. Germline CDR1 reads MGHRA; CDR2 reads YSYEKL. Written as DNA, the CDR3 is TGCGCCAGCAGCCAAGTCTCTCGGGGTAGCACCGGGGAGCTGTTTTTT. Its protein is CASSQVSRGSTGELFF.

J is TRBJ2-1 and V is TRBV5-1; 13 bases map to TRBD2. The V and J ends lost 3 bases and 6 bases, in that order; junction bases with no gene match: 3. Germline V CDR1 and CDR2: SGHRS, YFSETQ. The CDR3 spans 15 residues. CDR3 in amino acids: CASSSTSGGPNEQFF. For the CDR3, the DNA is TGCGCCAGCAGCTCGACTAGCGGGGGGCCCAATGAGCAGTTCTTC.

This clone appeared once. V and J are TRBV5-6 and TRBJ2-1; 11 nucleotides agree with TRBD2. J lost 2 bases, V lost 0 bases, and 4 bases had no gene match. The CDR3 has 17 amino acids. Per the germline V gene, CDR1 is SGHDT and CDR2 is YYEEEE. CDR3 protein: CASSLVLAGGAYNEQFF. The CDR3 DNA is TGTGCCAGCAGCTTGGTGCTAGCGGGGGGTGCCTACAATGAGCAGTTCTTC.

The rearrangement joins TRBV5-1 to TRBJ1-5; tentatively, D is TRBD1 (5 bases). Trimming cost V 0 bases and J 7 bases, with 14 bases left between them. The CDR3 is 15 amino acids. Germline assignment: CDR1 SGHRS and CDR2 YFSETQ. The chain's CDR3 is CASSLEGLSSQPQHF. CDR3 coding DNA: TGCGCCAGCAGCTTGGAGGGACTGTCTTCCCAGCCCCAGCATTTT.

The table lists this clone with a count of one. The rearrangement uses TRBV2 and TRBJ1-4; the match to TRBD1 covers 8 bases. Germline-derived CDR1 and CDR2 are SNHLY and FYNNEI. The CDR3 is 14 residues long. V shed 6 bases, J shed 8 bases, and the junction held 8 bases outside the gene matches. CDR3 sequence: CASRQTGVGEKLFF. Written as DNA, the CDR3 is TGTGCCAGCAGGCAGACAGGGGTGGGAGAAAAACTGTTTTTT.

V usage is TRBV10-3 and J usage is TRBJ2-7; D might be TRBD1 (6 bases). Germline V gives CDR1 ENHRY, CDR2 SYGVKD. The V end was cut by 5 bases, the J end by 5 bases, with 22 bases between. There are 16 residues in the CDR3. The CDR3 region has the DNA TGTGCCATCAGTACCCTTACAGGGTTTGCTCCCAACGAGCAGTACTTC. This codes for CAISTLTGFAPNEQYF.

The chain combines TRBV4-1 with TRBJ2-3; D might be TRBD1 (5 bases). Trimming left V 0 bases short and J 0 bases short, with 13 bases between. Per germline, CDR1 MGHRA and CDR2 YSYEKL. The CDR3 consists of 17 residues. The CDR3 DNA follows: TGCGCCAGCAGCCAAGAAGGGGTTACCAGAAGCACAGATACGCAGTATTTT. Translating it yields CASSQEGVTRSTDTQYF.

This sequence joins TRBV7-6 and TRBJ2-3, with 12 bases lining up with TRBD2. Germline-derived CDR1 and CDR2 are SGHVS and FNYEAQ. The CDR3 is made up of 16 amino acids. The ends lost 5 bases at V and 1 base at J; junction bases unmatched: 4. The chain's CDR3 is CASSPRLAGGTDTQYF. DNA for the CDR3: TGTGCCAGCAGCCCCCGACTAGCGGGGGGCACAGATACGCAGTATTTT.

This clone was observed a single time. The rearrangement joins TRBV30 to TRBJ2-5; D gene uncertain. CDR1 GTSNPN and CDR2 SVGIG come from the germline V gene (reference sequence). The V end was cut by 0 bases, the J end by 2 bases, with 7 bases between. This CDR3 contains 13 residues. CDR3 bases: TGTGCCTGGAGTGTACGCAGACAAGAGACCCAGTACTTC. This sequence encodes CAWSVRRQETQYF.